A single sample is the source of the 3 T cell receptor beta chains below, sequenced in a study of blood T cell repertoires in COVID-19. Produced via immunoSEQ multiplex PCR; TCRdb's table is partial and in-frame only. The sample has tens of thousands of clones, about 87% seen once. The sample taken for sequencing was peripheral blood. The receptors were sampled from a human donor in a cohort sampled during active COVID-19.

This chain uses TRBV18 with TRBJ1-1; no firm D call. The CDR3 has 15 amino acids. V was clipped by 1 base and J by 1 base, with 10 bases between them. Germline-derived CDR1 and CDR2 are KGHSH and LQKENI. The chain's CDR3 is CASSPLAGENTEAFF. In DNA, the CDR3 is TGTGCCAGCTCACCACTCGCCGGGGAGAACACTGAAGCTTTCTTT.

The CDR3 is CAWTGAQETQYF. CDR3 nucleotides: TGTGCCTGGACGGGAGCGCAAGAGACCCAGTACTTC. V and J are TRBV30 and TRBJ2-5, with a weak D call TRBD2 (6 bases). This CDR3 has 12 amino acids. Germline V CDR1 and CDR2: GTSNPN, SVGIG (reference sequence). The ends were cut back, 4 bases at V and 2 bases at J, with 8 bases in the middle.

The chain links TRBV7-9 to TRBJ2-1; perhaps TRBD2 as D (6 bases). Per germline, CDR1 SEHNR and CDR2 FQNEAQ (reference sequence). The V end lost 5 bases, the J end lost 12 bases, and 14 bases lay between the germline ends. The CDR3 is made up of 12 amino acids. This CDR3 reads CASSRAGHGQFF. The CDR3 DNA is TGTGCCAGCAGCCGCGCGGGGCACGGGCAGTTCTTC.